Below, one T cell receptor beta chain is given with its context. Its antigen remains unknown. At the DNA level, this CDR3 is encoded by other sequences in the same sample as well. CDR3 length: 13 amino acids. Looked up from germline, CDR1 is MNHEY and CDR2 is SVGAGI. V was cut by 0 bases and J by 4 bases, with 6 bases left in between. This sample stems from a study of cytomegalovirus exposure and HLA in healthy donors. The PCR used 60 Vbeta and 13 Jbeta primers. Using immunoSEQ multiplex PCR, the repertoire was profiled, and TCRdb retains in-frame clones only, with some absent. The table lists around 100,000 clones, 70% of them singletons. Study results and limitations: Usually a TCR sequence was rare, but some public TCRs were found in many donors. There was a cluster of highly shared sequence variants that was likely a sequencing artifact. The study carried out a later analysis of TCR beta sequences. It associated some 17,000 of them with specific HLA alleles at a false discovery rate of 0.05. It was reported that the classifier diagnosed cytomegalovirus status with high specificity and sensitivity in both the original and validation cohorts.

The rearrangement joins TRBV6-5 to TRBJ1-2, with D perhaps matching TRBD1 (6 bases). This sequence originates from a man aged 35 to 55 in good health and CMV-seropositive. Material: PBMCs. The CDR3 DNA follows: TGTGCCAGCAGTTACTCGGACAGCTATGGCTACACCTTC. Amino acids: CASSYSDSYGYTF.